The 23 T cell receptor beta chains below were found in one sample sequenced in a study of blood T cell repertoires in COVID-19. Using immunoSEQ multiplex PCR, the repertoire was profiled, and TCRdb retains in-frame clones only, with some absent. The sample has fewer than 150,000 clones; around 87% are singletons. The sample consisted of peripheral blood. The receptors come from a woman aged 45-60 years who had recovered from COVID-19.

The chain carries TRBV2 and TRBJ1-2; 8 nucleotides line up with TRBD1. The CDR3 is 13 residues long. Per the germline V gene, CDR1 is SNHLY and CDR2 is FYNNEI. V shed 6 bases, J shed 6 bases, and the junction held 6 bases outside the gene matches. The CDR3 bases are TGTGCCAGCAGGGGAGGGGGACAGGATGGCTACACCTTC. It translates to CASRGGGQDGYTF.

The V gene is TRBV4-2, the J gene TRBJ2-5; no reliable D call. The germline gives CDR1 LGHNA, CDR2 YNFKEQ. The V end lost 0 bases, the J end lost 2 bases, and 13 bases lay between the germline ends. The CDR3 totals 16 residues. CDR3 nucleotide sequence: TGTGCCAGCAGCCAAGATATGGCCCAGGCTCAAGAGACCCAGTACTTC. Its translation: CASSQDMAQAQETQYF.

This chain uses TRBV5-1 with TRBJ2-1, with 11 bases matching TRBD2. CDR3 length: 14 amino acids. The V and J ends lost 1 base and 10 bases, in that order; junction bases with no gene match: 4. Per germline, CDR1 SGHRS and CDR2 YFSETQ. Here the CDR3 DNA reads TGCGCCAGCAGCTTGACTAGCGGGAGTAAGGAGCAGTTCTTC. Translating gives CASSLTSGSKEQFF.

The gene calls are TRBV28 and TRBJ2-1; maybe TRBD1 (5 bases). The CDR3 is made up of 16 amino acids. Germline V gene data show CDR1 as MDHEN and CDR2 as SYDVKM. V was clipped by 7 bases and J by 0 bases, with 16 bases between them. In DNA form, the CDR3 reads TGTGCCAGCACCTCCTTTGGGGCTGTCTCCTACAATGAGCAGTTCTTC. The encoded protein is CASTSFGAVSYNEQFF.

The V gene is TRBV6-5, the J gene TRBJ1-5, with 7 bases lining up with TRBD1. V lost 7 bases to trimming and J lost 3 bases; unmatched junction nucleotides: 9. This CDR3 spans 15 amino acids. From germline, CDR1 is MNHEY and CDR2 SVGAGI. This chain's CDR3 is CASTLRTGLNQPQHF. The CDR3 nucleotides read TGTGCCAGCACTTTGAGGACAGGACTCAATCAGCCCCAGCATTTT.

The V gene is TRBV11-2, the J gene TRBJ2-1; no clear D gene. V gave up 1 base and J gave up 3 bases, with 10 bases separating them. This CDR3 is 15 amino acids long. The germline CDR1 and CDR2 sequences are SGHAT and FQNNGV. The CDR3 loop reads CASSLGHSRYNEQFF. The CDR3 DNA sequence: TGTGCCAGCAGCTTAGGTCACAGCCGCTACAATGAGCAGTTCTTC.

The DNA of the CDR3 is TGTGCCAGCTCACCACCGTCCAGGGGGCAGGTTGGCTACACCTTC. It translates to CASSPPSRGQVGYTF. This sequence joins TRBV18 and TRBJ1-2, with TRBD1 identical over 8 bases. The CDR3 spans 15 residues. CDR1 is KGHSH, CDR2 LQKENI, per germline. The ends lost 0 bases at V and 7 bases at J; junction bases unmatched: 7.

The genes are TRBV6-5 and TRBJ1-2, with 7 bases aligning to TRBD1. The CDR3 is made up of 13 amino acids. The ends lost 7 bases at V and 1 base at J; junction bases unmatched: 3. CDR1 and CDR2 (germline): MNHEY, SVGAGI. CDR3 in amino acids: CASKQGNNYGYTF. As DNA, the CDR3 is TGTGCCAGCAAACAGGGGAATAACTATGGCTACACCTTC.

The chain combines TRBV7-9 with TRBJ2-1; 9 nucleotides align to TRBD2. The ends lost 5 bases at V and 4 bases at J; junction bases unmatched: 3. CDR1 and CDR2 from the germline V gene are SEHNR and FQNEAQ (reference sequence). The CDR3 runs 14 residues. Written as DNA, the CDR3 is TGTGCCAGCAGCCATAGCGGGAGATACAATGAGCAGTTCTTC. This codes for CASSHSGRYNEQFF.

The rearrangement joins TRBV5-1 to TRBJ2-5, with a weak D call TRBD2 (5 bases). The CDR3 has 12 residues. The V end was cut by 4 bases, the J end by 7 bases, with 11 bases between. Germline V lookup: CDR1 SGHRS, CDR2 YFSETQ. CDR3 sequence (DNA): TGCGCCAGCAGCCCAGAACGGGGGACCCAGTACTTC. Protein: CASSPERGTQYF.

The V and J genes are TRBV7-9 and TRBJ1-2; 7 bases are shared with TRBD1. Germline V gene lookup returns CDR1 SEHNR and CDR2 FQNEAQ (reference sequence). The CDR3 has 15 amino acids. Unmatched junction bases numbered 14, after V lost 7 bases and J lost 6 bases. CDR3 amino acids: CASNSPTGEIDGYTF. CDR3 DNA sequence: TGTGCCAGCAACTCCCCAACAGGGGAGATAGATGGCTACACCTTC.

The chain uses TRBV7-3 and TRBJ2-3; 8 nucleotides agree with TRBD1. The trim removed 5 bases at V and 1 base at J, leaving 8 bases unmatched. CDR3 size: 16 residues. From germline, CDR1 is SGHTA and CDR2 FQGTGA. The CDR3 protein is CASSLGQGGGTDTQYF. In DNA, the CDR3 is TGTGCCAGCAGCCTAGGACAGGGTGGTGGCACAGATACGCAGTATTTT.

The chain uses TRBV15 and TRBJ2-3; 9 bases fit TRBD2. This CDR3 contains 15 residues. The V segment lost 3 bases and the J segment 0 bases; nucleotides outside the gene matches: 1. CDR1 is LNHNV, CDR2 YYDKDF, per germline (reference sequence). CDR3 region: CATSRTSGSTDTQYF. CDR3 DNA sequence: TGTGCCACCAGCAGGACTAGCGGAAGCACAGATACGCAGTATTTT. Filled out from reference TRBV15 and TRBJ2-3, the complete variable domain reads DAMVIQNPRYQVTQFGKPVTLSCSQTLNHNVMYWYQQKSSQAPKLLFHYYDKDFNNEADTPDNFQSRRPNTSFCFLDIRSPGLGDTAMYLCATSRTSGSTDTQYFGPGTRLTVL.

This sequence joins TRBV28 and TRBJ1-2, with 8 bases fitting TRBD1. Germline V gene lookup returns CDR1 MDHEN and CDR2 SYDVKM. V was clipped by 5 bases and J by 5 bases; unmatched bases: 1. CDR3 length equals 12 residues. CDR3: CASSRTGYGYTF. The CDR3 DNA follows: TGTGCCAGCAGTAGGACAGGGTATGGCTACACCTTC.

This chain joins TRBV28 and TRBJ2-1; D not certain. The germline V and J ends were trimmed by 6 bases and 0 bases, with 9 bases remaining between them. The CDR3 covers 14 residues. Germline CDR1 is MDHEN and CDR2 is SYDVKM. This CDR3 reads CASRRLSSYNEQFF. CDR3 sequence (DNA): TGTGCCAGCAGGCGGTTGAGCTCCTACAATGAGCAGTTCTTC.

J is TRBJ1-5 and V is TRBV30, with D possibly matching TRBD1 (6 bases). The V gene lost 7 bases and the J gene lost 6 bases, with 19 bases spanning the gap. This CDR3 contains 14 residues. In germline, CDR1 is GTSNPN, CDR2 SVGIG (reference sequence). The CDR3 sequence is CAFTLIGGSQPQHF. CDR3 coding DNA: TGTGCCTTTACGCTCATAGGGGGATCTCAGCCCCAGCATTTT.

This chain connects TRBV11-2 to TRBJ1-2; D unclear. V shed 3 bases and J shed 0 bases, with 5 bases lying between them. The CDR3 consists of 13 residues. Germline-derived CDR1 and CDR2 are SGHAT and FQNNGV. CDR3 DNA sequence: TGTGCCAGCAGCTTTAACACTAACTATGGCTACACCTTC. Protein: CASSFNTNYGYTF.

The chain combines TRBV5-1 with TRBJ2-7, with D unresolved. Trimming stripped 0 bases from V and 1 base from J, with 14 bases between. Looked up from germline, CDR1 is SGHRS and CDR2 is YFSETQ. This CDR3 comprises 16 residues. CDR3 sequence (DNA): TGCGCCAGCAGCTTGGGAACGAACGTACTTTCCTACGAGCAGTACTTC. It encodes CASSLGTNVLSYEQYF. The full variable domain, its missing parts supplied by reference TRBV5-1 and TRBJ2-7, is KAGVTQTPRYLIKTRGQQVTLSCSPISGHRSVSWYQQTPGQGLQFLFEYFSETQRNKGNFPGRFSGRQFSNSRSEMNVSTLELGDSALYLCASSLGTNVLSYEQYFGPGTRLTVT.

This clone was seen a single time. The chain carries TRBV7-2 and TRBJ1-6, with TRBD1 matching over 7 bases. The CDR3 sequence is 15 residues long. Unmatched junction bases numbered 15, after V lost 5 bases and J lost 14 bases. Germline CDR1 reads SGHTA; CDR2 reads FQGNSA. CDR3 coding DNA: TGTGCCAGCAGCAAGACAGGGATAAGTCGGGTCACCCTCCACTTT. It codes for CASSKTGISRVTLHF.

The chain links TRBV20-1 to TRBJ1-1, with TRBD1 matching 8 bases. Germline loops: CDR1 DFQATT, CDR2 SNEGSKA (reference sequence). The CDR3 length is 15 residues. V shed 3 bases, J shed 4 bases, and the junction held 10 bases outside the gene matches. CDR3 nucleotide sequence: TGCAGTGCTAGTGAACCTACAGGGGGTGTCACTGAAGCTTTCTTT. Amino acids: CSASEPTGGVTEAFF.

This chain links TRBV5-1 with TRBJ2-7; D gene unclear. Per germline, CDR1 SGHRS and CDR2 YFSETQ. This CDR3 is 14 amino acids long. Trimming cost V 0 bases and J 1 base, with 8 bases left between them. The CDR3 region is CASSLEPDSYEQYF. In DNA, the CDR3 is TGCGCCAGCAGCTTGGAACCAGATTCCTACGAGCAGTACTTC.

The rearrangement uses TRBV29-1 and TRBJ1-1; D possibly corresponds to TRBD1 (6 bases). V was clipped by 5 bases and J by 2 bases, with 18 bases between them. Germline lookup yields CDR1 SQVTM and CDR2 ANQGSEA. The CDR3 consists of 15 residues. The CDR3 DNA reads as TGCAGCGTTTCCCATATGGGGGGGCACAACACTGAAGCTTTCTTT. Translating it yields CSVSHMGGHNTEAFF. Using reference TRBV29-1 and TRBJ1-1 for the parts outside the CDR3, the full variable domain is SAVISQKPSRDICQRGTSLTIQCQVDSQVTMMFWYRQQPGQSLTLIATANQGSEATYESGFVIDKFPISRPNLTFSTLTVSNMSPEDSSIYLCSVSHMGGHNTEAFFGQGTRLTVV.

This rearrangement joins TRBV30 to TRBJ1-4; no definite D call. This CDR3 has 14 residues. Trimming took off 0 bases at V and 5 bases at J, with 10 bases between the two ends. Germline V gene data show CDR1 as GTSNPN and CDR2 as SVGIG (reference sequence). The CDR3 nucleotides read TGTGCCTGGAGTGTACACCCCGGGAATGAAAAACTGTTTTTT. Protein product: CAWSVHPGNEKLFF. Full variable domain (outside the CDR3, taken from reference TRBV30 and TRBJ1-4): SQTIHQWPATLVQPVGSPLSLECTVEGTSNPNLYWYRQAAGRGLQLLFYSVGIGQISSEVPQNLSASRPQDRQFILSSKKLLLSDSGFYLCAWSVHPGNEKLFFGSGTQLSVL.